This entry concerns a single T cell receptor (beta chain). What it binds is not known. This sample is part of a study of shared clonotypes between healthy human individuals. The study, taken as a whole, reports: Memory subsets had estimated richness that was generally smaller than that of naive subsets.

V was cut by 5 bases and J by 5 bases, with 16 bases left in between. The CDR3 is 15 amino acids. Germline CDR1 is ENHRY and CDR2 is SYGVKD. Several immunoSEQ 96-well plates shared each subset's DNA, each plate a replicate. Method: immunoSEQ multiplex PCR; TCRdb's copy keeps in-frame clones and lacks some. The table has roughly 2.5 million clones, around nine tenths seen once; the top ten hold about 0.13%. CD4+ cell separation produced CD45RA+ naive and CD45RA-negative memory subsets. The chain couples TRBV10-3 to TRBJ2-1; D remains unclear. The source is a man between 18 and 35 years old in good health. The source material was naive CD4+ T cells sorted from blood. Documented subset: CD45RA+ positively selected. CDR3 sequence (DNA): TGTGCCATCAGTACGGTCGAGACTCCGAACAATGAGCAGTTCTTC. This encodes CAISTVETPNNEQFF.